The 17 T cell receptor beta chains reported below all come from one sample, sequenced in a study of Graves' ophthalmopathy and Graves' hyperthyroidism. Amplification from RNA transcripts yielded the TCR beta CDR3 regions. The workflow started with a first-round RT-PCR run with HTBI primers and then moved on to a second-round multiplex PCR. TCRdb reanalysed the multiplex PCR reads using MiXCR and keeps one entry per CDR3 protein. The data hold around 660,000 distinct CDR3 sequences, with approximately 39% observed a single time. Sequenced material: peripheral blood. These receptors originate from an adult man with Graves' ophthalmopathy.

This clonotype was observed a single time. The chain links TRBV7-3 to TRBJ1-1; the D is unclear. This CDR3 region has 11 residues. CDR1 is SGHTA, CDR2 FQGTGA, per germline. Trimming left V 3 bases short and J 11 bases short, with 10 bases between. This chain's CDR3 is CASSFAASAFF. The CDR3, as DNA: TGTGCCAGCAGCTTTGCCGCGAGTGCTTTCTTT.

The sample holds many counts of this clonotype. This chain links TRBV2 with TRBJ1-2; D is possibly TRBD1 (5 bases). Germline lookup yields CDR1 SNHLY and CDR2 FYNNEI. The ends were cut back, 9 bases at V and 1 base at J, with 12 bases in the middle. This CDR3 has 13 amino acids. The CDR3 is CASQGVINYGYTF. CDR3 DNA sequence: TGTGCCAGTCAGGGAGTCATTAACTATGGCTACACCTTC.

At least ten counts were recorded for this clonotype. V gene TRBV19 combines with J gene TRBJ1-6; TRBD1 matches 8 bases. CDR1 LNHDA and CDR2 SQIVND come from the germline V gene (reference sequence). The CDR3 sequence is 15 residues long. After removal of 7 bases from V and 6 bases from J, the junction contained 8 bases not matched to a gene. CDR3 residues: CASKAQGARNSPLHF. CDR3 nucleotide sequence: TGTGCCAGTAAGGCCCAGGGGGCGCGTAATTCACCCCTCCACTTT.

In its sample, this clonotype was seen many times. The J gene is TRBJ1-2, the V gene TRBV12-3 or TRBV12-4; D is uncertain. V gave up 8 bases and J gave up 4 bases, with 23 bases separating them. This CDR3 contains 16 residues. DNA of the CDR3: TGTGCCAGCTCCCGATCCGGGCCCAACAGATTCTATGGCTACACCTTC. Amino acids: CASSRSGPNRFYGYTF.

To note about this clonotype: Mismatch with germline at one junction end may stem from a read error. This chain's CDR3 is CASSLVSEVTDTQDF. CDR3 nucleotides: TGCGCCAGCAGCTTGGTGTCGGAGGTCACAGATACGCAGGATTTT. V and J are TRBV5-1 and TRBJ2-3; D may be TRBD2 (5 bases). Germline V gene sequence: CDR1 SGHRS, CDR2 YFSETQ. The length of the CDR3 is 15 residues.

V and J are TRBV6-4 and TRBJ2-5; either TRBD1 or TRBD2 may supply D (5 bases each). The germline gives CDR1 MRHNA, CDR2 SNTAGT. The CDR3 is 12 amino acids. Between the trimmed V and J ends, which lost 8 bases and 9 bases, there was a span of 16 bases. The CDR3 sequence is CASWSMGESQYF. DNA of the CDR3: TGTGCCAGCTGGTCGATGGGGGAGTCCCAGTACTTC.

This clonotype was recorded many times. This chain joins TRBV10-3 and TRBJ2-2; perhaps TRBD1 as D (5 bases). The CDR3 loop spans 14 amino acids. Germline V gene lookup returns CDR1 ENHRY and CDR2 SYGVKD. Trimming removed 0 bases at V and 7 bases at J, with 9 bases between. The CDR3 nucleotides read TGTGCCATCAGTGAGTCAGGGGATCACGGGGAGCTGTTTTTT. The encoded protein is CAISESGDHGELFF.

Turning to this clonotype: Just one base apart from a much larger clone, this may be a read error. Since no conserved phenylalanine or tryptophan closes the CDR3, a read error is the likely cause. V is TRBV12-3 or TRBV12-4 and J is TRBJ2-5; possible D gene TRBD1, 6 bases. V lost 2 bases, J lost 4 bases, and 11 bases lay in between. The CDR3 totals 14 residues. CDR3 region: CASSLSSGVETQYC. The CDR3 DNA sequence: TGTGCCAGCAGTTTAAGTTCAGGGGTAGAGACCCAGTACTGC.

The chain has TRBV4-1 and TRBJ1-2; possibly TRBD1 for D (6 bases). This CDR3 is built from 17 residues. Trimming removed 2 bases from V and 3 bases from J, with 19 bases in between. The germline CDR1 and CDR2 sequences are MGHRA and YSYEKL. CDR3 sequence: CASSQRGGGRMDYGYTF. Here the CDR3 DNA reads TGCGCCAGCAGCCAAAGAGGAGGGGGGCGAATGGACTATGGCTACACCTTC.

The genes are TRBV15 and TRBJ2-5, with 9 nucleotides matching TRBD2. The V gene end was trimmed by 6 bases and the J gene end by 5 bases; junction bases not matched to a gene: 10. This CDR3 has 15 residues. Germline lookup yields CDR1 LNHNV and CDR2 YYDKDF (reference sequence). This CDR3 is CATSSTSGRLETQYF. The DNA for the CDR3 is TGTGCCACCAGTTCGACTAGCGGCCGGCTGGAGACCCAGTACTTC. Full variable domain (outside the CDR3, taken from reference TRBV15 and TRBJ2-5): DAMVIQNPRYQVTQFGKPVTLSCSQTLNHNVMYWYQQKSSQAPKLLFHYYDKDFNNEADTPDNFQSRRPNTSFCFLDIRSPGLGDTAMYLCATSSTSGRLETQYFGPGTRLLVL.

In this sample, this clonotype turned up many times. The chain employs TRBV3-1 and TRBJ1-2, with 7 bases matching TRBD1. Germline-derived CDR1 and CDR2 are LGHDT and YNNKEL (reference sequence). The CDR3 length is 14 residues. Trimming cost V 5 bases and J 6 bases; bases outside gene matches: 9. CDR3 sequence reads: CASSRFRDRDGYTF. The CDR3 DNA is TGTGCCAGCAGCAGATTCCGAGACAGGGATGGCTACACCTTC.

This clonotype was detected many times. This chain joins TRBV5-1 and TRBJ2-7; D is undetermined. V was cut by 0 bases and J by 4 bases, with 17 bases left in between. This CDR3 has 16 residues. In germline, CDR1 is SGHRS, CDR2 YFSETQ. The CDR3 region is CASSLVSRISSYEQYF. The CDR3, as DNA: TGCGCCAGCAGCTTGGTTTCGAGGATTTCTTCGTACGAGCAGTACTTC.

This clonotype was detected many times. The CDR3 sequence is CSASSSVVETQYF. The CDR3 DNA reads TGCAGCGCCTCTTCTAGCGTCGTGGAGACCCAGTACTTC. The V and J genes are TRBV29-1 and TRBJ2-5, with D possibly TRBD2 on 6 matching bases. V lost 7 bases to trimming and J lost 5 bases, with 17 bases between them. CDR1 SQVTM and CDR2 ANQGSEA come from the germline V gene. CDR3 size: 13 residues. Using reference TRBV29-1 and TRBJ2-5 for the parts outside the CDR3, the full variable domain is SAVISQKPSRDICQRGTSLTIQCQVDSQVTMMFWYRQQPGQSLTLIATANQGSEATYESGFVIDKFPISRPNLTFSTLTVSNMSPEDSSIYLCSASSSVVETQYFGPGTRLLVL.

V gene TRBV19 combines with J gene TRBJ1-1, with D unclear. This CDR3 spans 15 amino acids. Per the germline V gene, CDR1 is LNHDA and CDR2 is SQIVND (reference sequence). The V end lost 5 bases, the J end lost 5 bases, and 18 bases lay between the germline ends. The CDR3 region is CASSPSGRLGTEAFF. CDR3 bases: TGTGCCAGTAGTCCCTCGGGCAGACTGGGAACTGAAGCTTTCTTT.

This clonotype was seen once. This may be a read error, as it is one base from a much larger clone. The rearrangement uses TRBV13 and TRBJ2-7; TRBD1 aligns across 11 bases. CDR3 length: 15 amino acids. The germline V gene encodes CDR1 PRHDT and CDR2 FYEKMQ (reference sequence). The CDR3 nucleotides read TGTGCCGGCAGCTCCAGGGGGACAGGGGGACACGAGCAGTACTTC. Translation gives CAGSSRGTGGHEQYF.

This clonotype was observed a handful of times. In DNA form, the CDR3 reads TGTGCCAGCAGGGCGATTGGGGGAAAGCAGCCCCAGCATTTT. Amino acid sequence: CASRAIGGKQPQHF. The rearrangement uses TRBV6-1 and TRBJ1-5; TRBD1 is a possible D gene (5 bases). This CDR3 is built from 14 residues. The germline gives CDR1 MNHNS, CDR2 SASEGT. V lost 6 bases and J lost 7, with 16 bases in between.

In its sample, this clonotype was seen once. The CDR3 loop reads CASSLGWYSRDRSYEQYF. The CDR3 coding sequence is TGTGCCAGCAGCTTAGGTTGGTATAGCCGGGACAGGTCCTACGAGCAGTACTTC. The chain is built from TRBV11-1 and TRBJ2-7, with 8 nucleotides matching TRBD1. V shed 1 base and J 1 base; nucleotides not matched to a gene: 12. The germline gives CDR1 SGHAT, CDR2 FQDESV (reference sequence). CDR3 length: 18 residues.